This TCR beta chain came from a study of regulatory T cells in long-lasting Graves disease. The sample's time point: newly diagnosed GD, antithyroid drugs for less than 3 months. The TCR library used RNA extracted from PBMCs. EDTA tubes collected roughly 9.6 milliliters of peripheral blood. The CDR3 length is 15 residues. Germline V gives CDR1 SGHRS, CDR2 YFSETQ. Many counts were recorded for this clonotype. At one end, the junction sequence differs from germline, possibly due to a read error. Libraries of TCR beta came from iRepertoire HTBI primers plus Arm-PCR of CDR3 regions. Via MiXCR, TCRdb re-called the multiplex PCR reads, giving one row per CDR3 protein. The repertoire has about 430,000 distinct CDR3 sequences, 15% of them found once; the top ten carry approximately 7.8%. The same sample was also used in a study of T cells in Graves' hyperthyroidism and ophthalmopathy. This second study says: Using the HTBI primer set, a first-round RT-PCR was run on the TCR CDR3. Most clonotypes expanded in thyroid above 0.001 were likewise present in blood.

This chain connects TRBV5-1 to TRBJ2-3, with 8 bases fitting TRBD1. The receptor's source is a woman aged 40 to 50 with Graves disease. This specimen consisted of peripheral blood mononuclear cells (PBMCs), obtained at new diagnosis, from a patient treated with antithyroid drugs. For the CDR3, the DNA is TGTGCCAGCAGCCCGCCGGGACAGGGCACAGATACGCAGTATTTT. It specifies CASSPPGQGTDTQYF.